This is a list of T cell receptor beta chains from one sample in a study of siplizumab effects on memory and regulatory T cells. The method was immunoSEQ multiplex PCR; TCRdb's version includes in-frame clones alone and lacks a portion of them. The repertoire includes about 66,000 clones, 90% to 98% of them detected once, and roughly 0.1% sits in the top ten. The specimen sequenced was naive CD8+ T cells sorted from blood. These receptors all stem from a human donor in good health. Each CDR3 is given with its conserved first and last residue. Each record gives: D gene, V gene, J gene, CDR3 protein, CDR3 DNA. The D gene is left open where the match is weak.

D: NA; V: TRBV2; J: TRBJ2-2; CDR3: CAVGALVTGELFF; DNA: TGTGCCGTGGGGGCGTTGGTCACCGGGGAGCTGTTTTTT
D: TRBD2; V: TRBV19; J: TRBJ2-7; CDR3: CASSTSGGYEQYF; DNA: TGTGCCAGTAGTACTAGCGGGGGATACGAGCAGTACTTC
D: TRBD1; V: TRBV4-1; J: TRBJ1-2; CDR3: CASSQEVAGDSPYGYTF; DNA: TGCGCCAGCAGCCAAGAAGTGGCAGGGGACAGCCCCTATGGCTACACCTTC
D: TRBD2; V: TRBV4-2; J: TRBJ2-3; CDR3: CASSQSQRDLFTDTQYF; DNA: TGTGCCAGCAGCCAATCCCAGCGGGACCTTTTCACAGATACGCAGTATTTT
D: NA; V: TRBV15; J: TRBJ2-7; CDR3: CATSRDSRPIPSYEQYF; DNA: TGTGCCACCAGCAGAGATTCGAGGCCTATCCCATCCTACGAGCAGTACTTC
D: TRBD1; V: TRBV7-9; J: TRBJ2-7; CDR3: CASSWTGGVNYEQYF; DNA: TGTGCCAGCAGCTGGACAGGGGGGGTAAACTACGAGCAGTACTTC
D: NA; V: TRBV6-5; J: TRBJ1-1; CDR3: CASSYSNVGGTEAFF; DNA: TGTGCCAGCAGTTACTCAAACGTGGGGGGCACTGAAGCTTTCTTT
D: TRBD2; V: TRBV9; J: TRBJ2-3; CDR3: CASSVEAGGRTDTQYF; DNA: TGTGCCAGCAGCGTAGAAGCGGGGGGGAGGACAGATACGCAGTATTTT
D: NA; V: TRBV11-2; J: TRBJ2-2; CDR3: CASSLGDPGELFF; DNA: TGTGCCAGCAGCTTAGGTGATCCCGGGGAGCTGTTTTTT
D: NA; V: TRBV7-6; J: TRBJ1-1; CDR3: CASSSGGPNTEAFF; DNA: TGTGCCAGCAGCTCCGGGGGTCCGAACACTGAAGCTTTCTTT
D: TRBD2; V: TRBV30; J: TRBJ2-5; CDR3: CAWSVVSGVQETQYF; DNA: TGTGCCTGGAGTGTAGTTAGCGGGGTACAAGAGACCCAGTACTTC
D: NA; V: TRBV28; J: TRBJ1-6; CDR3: CASRWIRSYNSPLHF; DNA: TGTGCCAGCAGGTGGATCCGCTCCTATAATTCACCCCTCCACTTT
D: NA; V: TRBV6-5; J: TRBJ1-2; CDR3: CASSYSGDGYTF; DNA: TGTGCCAGCAGTTACTCAGGGGATGGCTACACCTTC
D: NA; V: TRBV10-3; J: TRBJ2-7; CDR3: CAISADTNPYEQYF; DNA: TGTGCCATCAGTGCGGACACGAACCCCTACGAGCAGTACTTC
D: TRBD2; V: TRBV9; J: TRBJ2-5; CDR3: CASSVIGGGYQETQYF; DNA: TGTGCCAGCAGCGTAATTGGCGGGGGTTACCAAGAGACCCAGTACTTC
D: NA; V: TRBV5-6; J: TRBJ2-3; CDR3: CASSLGVSTDTQYF; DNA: TGTGCCAGCAGCTTGGGGGTTAGCACAGATACGCAGTATTTT
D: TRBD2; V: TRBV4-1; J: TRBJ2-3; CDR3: CASSQDDGGASKQYF; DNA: TGCGCCAGCAGCCAAGACGACGGGGGGGCTAGCAAGCAGTATTTT
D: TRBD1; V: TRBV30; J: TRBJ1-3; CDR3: CAIGQGAWDTIYF; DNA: TGTGCCATTGGACAGGGGGCGTGGGACACCATATATTTT
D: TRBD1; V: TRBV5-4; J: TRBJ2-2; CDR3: CASSLFYGQGAEGELFF; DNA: TGTGCCAGCAGCTTGTTCTACGGGCAGGGGGCAGAGGGGGAGCTGTTTTTT
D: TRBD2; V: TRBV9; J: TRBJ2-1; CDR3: CASSLNPGTSVDNEQFF; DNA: TGTGCCAGCAGCCTCAACCCCGGGACTAGCGTGGACAATGAGCAGTTCTTC
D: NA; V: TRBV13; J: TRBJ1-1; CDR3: CASSPRGTEAFF; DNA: TGTGCCAGCAGCCCAAGGGGCACTGAAGCTTTCTTT
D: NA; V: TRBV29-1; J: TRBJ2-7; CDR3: CSAQPQGGTYEQYF; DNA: TGCAGCGCCCAGCCACAGGGGGGGACCTACGAGCAGTACTTC
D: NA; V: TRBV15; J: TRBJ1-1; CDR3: CATSPGTEAFF; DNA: TGTGCCACCAGTCCCGGGACTGAAGCTTTCTTT